One and the same sample provided the 16 T cell receptor beta chains below, sequenced in a study of T-cell reconstitution after alpha-beta-depleted transplantation in children. It was with unique molecular identifiers that the TCRbeta library was prepared. Each CDR3 protein gets one entry after TCRdb re-called the PCR reads with MiXCR. The sample carries about 600,000 distinct CDR3 sequences, roughly 24% recorded once. Sequenced material: PBMCs, mostly from graft donor cells, taken 360 days after TCRalphabeta/CD19-depleted stem cell transplant. Receptors were obtained from a boy in the first two years of life who had a stem cell transplant for acute myeloid leukemia, so the T cells may come from the graft donor.

This clonotype was seen more than once but under ten times. The chain has TRBV20-1 and TRBJ2-2; possibly TRBD2 for D (5 bases). The CDR3 is 14 amino acids. Germline V gives CDR1 DFQATT, CDR2 SNEGSKA (reference sequence). Trimming took 6 bases from V and 0 from J, leaving 11 bases between them. This chain's CDR3 is CSALGLTNTGELFF. CDR3 in DNA: TGCAGTGCCCTTGGACTTACGAACACCGGGGAGCTGTTTTTT.

On this clonotype itself: A junction boundary mismatches the germline segment, possibly from a read error. The chain employs TRBV18 and TRBJ1-4; 7 bases fit TRBD1. The CDR3 runs to 14 residues. The V gene's germline CDR1 is KGHSH and CDR2 LQKENI. The DNA of the CDR3 is TGTGCCAGCTCACCGACAGGGAACGATGAAAAACCGTTTTTT. This gives the protein CASSPTGNDEKPFF.

This clonotype has a count of ten or more. The rearrangement joins TRBV29-1 to TRBJ2-3; possibly TRBD2 for D (5 bases). Trimming removed 1 base at V and 5 bases at J, with 22 bases between. The CDR3 runs 17 residues. Germline V CDR1 and CDR2: SQVTM, ANQGSEA. In DNA, the CDR3 is TGCAGCGTTGAAGTACCCTGGACTTGGAGGCAACTAGATACGCAGTATTTT. Amino acid sequence: CSVEVPWTWRQLDTQYF.

The rearrangement uses TRBV7-2 and TRBJ1-6, with D possibly being TRBD1 (6 bases). Looked up from germline, CDR1 is SGHTA and CDR2 is FQGNSA. The V end was cut by 0 bases, the J end by 13 bases, with 19 bases between. The CDR3 runs 16 residues. The CDR3 here is CASSLAMGAGAFPLHF. CDR3 bases: TGTGCCAGCAGCTTAGCGATGGGCGCAGGGGCATTCCCCCTCCACTTT.

This chain connects TRBV20-1 to TRBJ1-6; TRBD1 aligns across 7 bases. The CDR3 covers 15 residues. V shed 2 bases, J shed 6 bases, and the junction held 7 bases outside the gene matches. In germline, CDR1 is DFQATT, CDR2 SNEGSKA (reference sequence). DNA of the CDR3: TGCAGTGCTAGAAGGGGAGCAGGGGGTAATTCACCCCTCCACTTT. Its protein is CSARRGAGGNSPLHF.

This clonotype was seen many times. The chain joins TRBV20-1 to TRBJ2-7; TRBD1 matches at 8 bases. Germline V gives CDR1 DFQATT, CDR2 SNEGSKA (reference sequence). The CDR3 totals 12 residues. The V gene end was trimmed by 6 bases and the J gene end by 5 bases; junction bases not matched to a gene: 6. CDR3 amino acids: CSASRGQDEQYF. CDR3 DNA sequence: TGCAGTGCCTCCAGGGGGCAGGACGAGCAGTACTTC.

DNA for the CDR3: TGTGCCAGCAGTTTGGCTAGCGGGGAGAATGAGCAGTTCTTC. Its translation: CASSLASGENEQFF. This chain uses TRBV6-5 with TRBJ2-1; TRBD2 agrees at 9 bases. Trimming at V came to 4 bases and at J to 7 bases, leaving 5 bases not matched to a gene. This CDR3 comprises 14 residues. Germline V gene data show CDR1 as MNHEY and CDR2 as SVGAGI.

This clonotype occurred many times. This chain links TRBV29-1 with TRBJ2-1, with a tentative D call TRBD2 (5 bases). CDR1 SQVTM and CDR2 ANQGSEA come from the germline V gene. The V gene lost 3 bases and the J gene lost 5 bases, with 14 bases spanning the gap. The CDR3 totals 14 residues. Here the CDR3 reads CSVDGGGRNNEQFF. The CDR3 nucleotides read TGCAGCGTTGACGGAGGCGGACGAAACAATGAGCAGTTCTTC.

The V call is TRBV5-1, the J call TRBJ2-2; weak D call: TRBD1 (5 bases). This CDR3 spans 15 amino acids. V was clipped by 2 bases and J by 3 bases, with 11 bases between them. CDR1 and CDR2 (germline): SGHRS, YFSETQ. CDR3 sequence (DNA): TGCGCCAGCAGCTTAGGGGTCGCGCACACCGGGGAGCTGTTTTTT. This translates into CASSLGVAHTGELFF.

The rearrangement joins TRBV4-2 to TRBJ1-5; no clear D gene. V was pared by 0 bases and J by 3 bases, with 15 bases between. Per germline, CDR1 LGHNA and CDR2 YNFKEQ. The CDR3 extends over 17 amino acids. The CDR3 DNA reads as TGTGCCAGCAGCCAAGATCGGAGGTTTAGGGACAATCAGCCCCAGCATTTT. Protein sequence: CASSQDRRFRDNQPQHF.

In this sample, this clonotype turned up a few times. CDR3 amino acids: CASSPYSTDTQYF. CDR3 in DNA: TGTGCCAGCAGCCCCTATAGCACAGATACGCAGTATTTT. V gene TRBV7-2 combines with J gene TRBJ2-3; D gene uncertain. The CDR3 has 13 residues. In germline, CDR1 is SGHTA, CDR2 FQGNSA. Trimming stripped 5 bases from V and 0 bases from J, with 6 bases between.

This clonotype has just a few counts. For the CDR3, the DNA is TGTGCCAGCAGTGAAGCGCGGTACAGCCAAAGGGGTGGTGAAGCTTTCTTT. Amino acids: CASSEARYSQRGGEAFF. The chain couples TRBV6-1 to TRBJ1-1; D is possibly TRBD1 (5 bases). This CDR3 comprises 17 residues. Germline V gene lookup returns CDR1 MNHNS and CDR2 SASEGT. Trimming cost V 0 bases and J 7 bases, with 21 bases left between them.

This clonotype was recorded a few times. The J gene is TRBJ2-5, the V gene TRBV20-1; tentative D call: TRBD1 (7 bases). V lost 0 bases, J lost 5 bases, and 25 bases lay in between. Germline V gene data show CDR1 as DFQATT and CDR2 as SNEGSKA (reference sequence). The CDR3 length is 18 residues. The CDR3 nucleotides are TGCAGTGCTAGAGATCGTTTAGCGGCAGGGGGGTACTTGGAGACCCAGTACTTC. As protein: CSARDRLAAGGYLETQYF.

This clonotype was observed many times. The V and J genes are TRBV6-2 or TRBV6-3 and TRBJ2-1; perhaps TRBD1 as D (7 bases). The CDR3 consists of 17 residues. Trimming shortened V by 6 bases and J by 0 bases, and 18 bases separated the two germline ends. The germline gives CDR1 MNHEY, CDR2 SVGEGT. The CDR3 protein is CASRGGDSPLSYNEQFF. CDR3 DNA sequence: TGTGCCAGCAGAGGCGGGGACAGCCCTCTCTCCTACAATGAGCAGTTCTTC.

In this sample, this clonotype turned up many times. This chain links TRBV12-3 or TRBV12-4 with TRBJ2-1; 7 bases map to TRBD1. The CDR3 loop spans 14 amino acids. V dropped 8 bases and J dropped 0; count of bases not matched to a gene: 4. The CDR3 loop reads CASEGQRSYNEQFF. The CDR3, as DNA: TGTGCCAGCGAGGGACAGCGCTCCTACAATGAGCAGTTCTTC.

The sample holds a few counts of this clonotype. The chain employs TRBV29-1 and TRBJ1-2, with 7 bases matching TRBD1. CDR1 and CDR2 from the germline V gene are SQVTM and ANQGSEA. With 0 bases clipped from V and 8 bases from J, the junction kept 6 bases outside the gene matches. The length of the CDR3 is 13 residues. The CDR3 reads CSVEDLTGEGYTF. The DNA for the CDR3 is TGCAGCGTTGAAGATCTAACAGGGGAGGGCTACACCTTC.